The clone carrying this T cell receptor beta chain was detected ten times or more. Antigen specificity is unknown. CDR1 and CDR2 from the germline V gene are LGHNA and YNFKEQ. V was clipped by 4 bases and J by 5 bases; unmatched bases: 13. The CDR3 runs 19 residues. Genomic DNA templated the TCR beta VDJ and CDR3 profiling. TCRdb reprocessed the reads via MiXCR and lists one record per CDR3 protein. The repertoire consists of 200,000 to 250,000 distinct CDR3 sequences, with around three fifths occurring once and the leading ten covering about 60%. Previously, flow cytometry had revealed CD8+CD57+ cell expansion in the patients chosen for sequencing. Among the patients, all had severe acquired aplastic anemia. There was no therapy given to any patient before the blood sampling took place. These data originate in a study of CD8+CD57+ T cells in acquired aplastic anemia. Regarding the study as a whole: It was found that some 31 CD8+ CDR3 sequences were shared between patients and controls. No significant patient-versus-control difference appeared in CD8+ Simpson's diversity.

Sequencing input: sorted CD4+, CD8+, or CD8+CD57+ T cells (not recorded which) from PBMCs. The TCR sequence derives from a human donor with aplastic anemia. This rearrangement joins TRBV4-2 to TRBJ2-5, with 16 nucleotides matching TRBD2. This CDR3 is CASSRNLGTSGGDWETQYF. The CDR3 DNA reads as TGTGCCAGCAGCCGGAACCTAGGGACTAGCGGGGGGGATTGGGAGACCCAGTACTTC.